There are a few counts of the clone carrying this T cell receptor beta chain. This entry belongs to a study of blood T cells in healthy people across ages. The use of a sample-barcoded 5' primer and a J-beta primer mix characterized a second PCR of roughly 6 to 11 cycles. TCRdb re-called the 5' RACE reads with MiXCR, one entry per CDR3 protein. The sample lists some 750,000 distinct CDR3 sequences, about a fifth occurring once. The sample comprised blood. The sequence derives from a man between 65 and 80 years old in good health.

The CDR3 region is CATSDTGATDTQYF. The DNA for the CDR3 is TGTGCCACCAGTGACACCGGGGCCACAGATACGCAGTATTTT. The rearrangement joins TRBV24-1 to TRBJ2-3; D is tentatively TRBD1 or TRBD2 (5 bases each). V gave up 4 bases and J gave up 2 bases, with 9 bases separating them. There are 14 residues in the CDR3. CDR1 KGHDR and CDR2 SFDVKD come from the germline V gene.